This TCR beta chain was sequenced in a study of T cell responses to AZD1222 COVID-19 vaccine. With respect to this clone: Its antigen is not known.

Generated by immunoSEQ multiplex PCR, the TCRdb table keeps only in-frame clones and is missing some. Of under 150,000 clones in the sample, 80% to 95% were seen once. Overall study findings and caveats: Seropositive status at baseline applied to only 6 or 7 AZD1222 recipients.

The V gene end was trimmed by 6 bases and the J gene end by 8 bases; junction bases not matched to a gene: 6. This CDR3 has 13 residues. Germline CDR1 and CDR2: MNHEY and SVGEGT. Pooling of second doses given at about 4 or about 12 weeks was done. The rearrangement links TRBV6-2 or TRBV6-3 to TRBJ2-1, with TRBD1 matching 8 bases. The sequence derives from an adult who received the AZD1222 COVID-19 vaccine. The starting material was peripheral blood, obtained 28 days after the second AZD1222 dose. The CDR3 region has the DNA TGTGCCAGCAGCCGGACAGGGCTCGATGAGCAGTTCTTC. This translates into CASSRTGLDEQFF.